The present T cell receptor beta chain was sequenced within a study of cytomegalovirus exposure and HLA in healthy donors. Assay used: immunoSEQ multiplex PCR; TCRdb lists only in-frame clones, some missing. The sample holds approximately 210,000 clones, approximately 85% seen once. This CDR3 is 11 amino acids long. The V end lost 5 bases, the J end lost 6 bases, and 7 bases lay between the germline ends. The germline V gene has CDR1 SGHAT and CDR2 FQNNGV. The chain recombines TRBV11-2 with TRBJ1-1, with no clear D. Sequenced sample: PBMCs. This sequence originates from a woman aged 18-35 years in good health and CMV-seronegative. Here the CDR3 reads CASSPEAEAFF. The DNA of the CDR3 is TGTGCCAGCAGCCCAGAAGCTGAAGCTTTCTTT.